The 8 T cell receptor beta chains presented below share a single source sample, sequenced in a study of cytomegalovirus exposure and HLA in healthy donors. PCR amplification relied on 60 Vbeta primers (plus 13 Jbeta primers). Some clones are missing from TCRdb's copy, which holds only in-frame ones; the method was immunoSEQ multiplex PCR. The repertoire holds around 110,000 clones, with approximately 76% as singletons. Sequencing was done on a sample of PBMCs. All receptors come from a man aged 18-30 years in good health and CMV-seronegative.

V usage is TRBV11-3 and J usage is TRBJ2-3; D not certain. Per the germline V gene, CDR1 is SGHNT and CDR2 is YENEEA. Trimming took off 3 bases at V and 2 bases at J, with 3 bases between the two ends. The CDR3 runs to 12 residues. Written as DNA, the CDR3 is TGTGCCAGCAGCTTCTACACAGATACGCAGTATTTT. Amino acids: CASSFYTDTQYF.

This clone was seen just once. Sequence at one end of the junction differs from germline and may be a read error. This chain connects TRBV4-1 to TRBJ1-2; D is undetermined. Germline-derived CDR1 and CDR2 are MGHRA and YSYEKL. The CDR3 contains 16 residues. The CDR3 bases are TGCGCCAGCAGCCAAGAGGGCCAGGCCCCCTTCTATGGCTACCCCTTC. Amino acid sequence: CASSQEGQAPFYGYPF.

The chain joins TRBV4-3 to TRBJ1-2, with 8 bases matching TRBD1. The V gene end was trimmed by 0 bases and the J gene end by 2 bases; junction bases not matched to a gene: 5. CDR1 and CDR2 (germline): LGHNA, YSLEER. The CDR3 runs to 16 residues. The CDR3 region is CASSQEVGDRNYGYTF. CDR3 nucleotides: TGCGCCAGCAGCCAAGAAGTAGGGGACAGGAACTATGGCTACACCTTC.

The gene calls are TRBV5-1 and TRBJ2-1; D possibly corresponds to TRBD1 (6 bases). Per germline, CDR1 SGHRS and CDR2 YFSETQ. This CDR3 is 14 amino acids long. Trimming left V 4 bases short and J 5 bases short, with 13 bases between. CDR3: CASSLGQRNNEQFF. The CDR3 bases are TGCGCCAGCAGCCTCGGACAGCGAAACAATGAGCAGTTCTTC.

For the CDR3, the DNA is TGTGCCAGCAACCGAGGGGAGGGACAGGGAGGGTACGAGCAGTACTTC. Encoded protein: CASNRGEGQGGYEQYF. J is TRBJ2-7 and V is TRBV28; 9 nucleotides agree with TRBD1. The junction had 14 bases not matched to a gene; V was cut back by 7 bases and J by 4 bases. Per germline, CDR1 MDHEN and CDR2 SYDVKM. This CDR3 is built from 16 residues.

This clone was seen just once. The same CDR3 can be traced to other DNA sequences in this sample. V usage is TRBV7-9 and J usage is TRBJ2-7; 7 positions match TRBD2. The CDR3 length is 15 residues. Unmatched junction bases numbered 5, after V lost 3 bases and J lost 0 bases. Looked up from germline, CDR1 is SEHNR and CDR2 is FQNEAQ (reference sequence). CDR3 coding DNA: TGTGCCAGCAGCTTGGTCTCTAGCGGCTCCTACGAGCAGTACTTC. It encodes CASSLVSSGSYEQYF.

V and J are TRBV7-6 and TRBJ1-6; 7 bases fit TRBD1. The CDR3 covers 15 residues. V shed 5 bases and J 7 bases; nucleotides not matched to a gene: 8. Germline V lookup: CDR1 SGHVS, CDR2 FNYEAQ. CDR3 sequence reads: CASSHSTGTNSPLHF. As DNA, the CDR3 is TGTGCCAGCAGCCATTCGACAGGGACGAATTCACCCCTCCACTTT.

J is TRBJ2-5 and V is TRBV19; 9 bases map to TRBD1. CDR1 and CDR2 (germline): LNHDA, SQIVND (reference sequence). The CDR3 length is 15 residues. The V gene end was trimmed by 5 bases and the J gene end by 6 bases; junction bases not matched to a gene: 10. In DNA, the CDR3 is TGTGCCAGTAGTGGCTGGACAGGGGAGGGGAAGACCCAGTACTTC. This encodes CASSGWTGEGKTQYF.